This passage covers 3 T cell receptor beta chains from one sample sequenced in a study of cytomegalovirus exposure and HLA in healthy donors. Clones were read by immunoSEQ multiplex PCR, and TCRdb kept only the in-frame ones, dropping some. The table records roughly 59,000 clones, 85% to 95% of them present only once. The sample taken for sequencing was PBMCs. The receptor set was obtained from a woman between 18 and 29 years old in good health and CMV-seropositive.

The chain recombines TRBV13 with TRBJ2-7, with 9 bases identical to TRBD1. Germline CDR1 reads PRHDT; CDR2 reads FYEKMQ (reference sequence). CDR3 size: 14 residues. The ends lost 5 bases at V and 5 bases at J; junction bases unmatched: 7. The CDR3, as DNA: TGTGCCAGCAGCAGCGGACAGGGGCAAAACGAGCAGTACTTC. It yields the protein CASSSGQGQNEQYF.

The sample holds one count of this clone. The CDR3 DNA is TGTGCCTGGACCAAAAGGGGGACAGAGTACAATGAGCAGTTCTTC. This sequence encodes CAWTKRGTEYNEQFF. J is TRBJ2-1 and V is TRBV30; the match to TRBD1 covers 7 bases. The CDR3 consists of 15 residues. V dropped 4 bases and J dropped 4; count of bases not matched to a gene: 10. Germline CDR1 reads GTSNPN; CDR2 reads SVGIG (reference sequence). The complete variable domain, with remaining parts taken from reference TRBV30 and TRBJ2-1, reads SQTIHQWPATLVQPVGSPLSLECTVEGTSNPNLYWYRQAAGRGLQLLFYSVGIGQISSEVPQNLSASRPQDRQFILSSKKLLLSDSGFYLCAWTKRGTEYNEQFFGPGTRLTVL.

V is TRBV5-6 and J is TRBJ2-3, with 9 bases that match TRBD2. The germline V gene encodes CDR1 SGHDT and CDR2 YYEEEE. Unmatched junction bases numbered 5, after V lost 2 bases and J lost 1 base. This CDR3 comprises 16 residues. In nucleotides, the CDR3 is TGTGCCAGCAGCTTTTCTAGCGGGGTACGCACAGATACGCAGTATTTT. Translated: CASSFSSGVRTDTQYF.